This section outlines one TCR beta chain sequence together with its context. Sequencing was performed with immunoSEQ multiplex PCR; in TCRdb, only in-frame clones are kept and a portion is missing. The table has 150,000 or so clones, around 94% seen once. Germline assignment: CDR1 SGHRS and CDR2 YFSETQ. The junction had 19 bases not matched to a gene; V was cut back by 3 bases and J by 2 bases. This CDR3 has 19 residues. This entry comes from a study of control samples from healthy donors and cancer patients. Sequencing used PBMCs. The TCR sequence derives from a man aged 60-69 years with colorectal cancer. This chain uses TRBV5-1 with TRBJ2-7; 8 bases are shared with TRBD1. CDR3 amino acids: CASSSDTGQVPITPYEQYF. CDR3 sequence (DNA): TGCGCCAGCAGCTCGGACACGGGACAGGTCCCAATCACCCCCTACGAGCAGTACTTC.